This entry concerns a single TCR beta chain. This record comes from a study of T cell changes during pregnancy in multiple sclerosis. Libraries were prepared by immunoSEQ multiplex PCR; TCRdb keeps only in-frame clonotypes and omits some of them. This repertoire shows some 15,000 clones, approximately 88% found once; its top ten account for 6.5% to 8.5%. V was pared by 3 bases and J by 6 bases, with 8 bases between. The CDR3 has 13 residues. CDR1 is SGHTA and CDR2 is FQGTGA in the germline V gene. The chain is built from TRBV7-3 and TRBJ2-2; unclear D gene. The TCR sequence derives from a female donor in good health, enrolled as a control in a pregnancy study. The sequenced sample was CD8+ T cells from peripheral blood mononuclear cells, obtained in the second trimester of pregnancy. As DNA, the CDR3 is TGTGCCAGCAGCTTTATCCTTCCCGGGGAGCTGTTTTTT. Protein product: CASSFILPGELFF.